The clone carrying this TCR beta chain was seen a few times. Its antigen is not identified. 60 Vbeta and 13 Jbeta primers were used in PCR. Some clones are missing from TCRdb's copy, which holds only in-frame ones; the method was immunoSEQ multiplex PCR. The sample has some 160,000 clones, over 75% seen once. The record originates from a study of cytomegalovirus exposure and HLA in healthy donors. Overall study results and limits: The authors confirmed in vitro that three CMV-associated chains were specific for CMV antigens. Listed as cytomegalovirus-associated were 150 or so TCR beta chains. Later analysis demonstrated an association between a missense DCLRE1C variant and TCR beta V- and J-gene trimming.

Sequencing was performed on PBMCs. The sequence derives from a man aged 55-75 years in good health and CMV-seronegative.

The CDR3 region is CASSWGLAGAYEQYF. CDR3 in DNA: TGTGCCAGCAGTTGGGGACTAGCGGGAGCCTACGAGCAGTACTTC. J is TRBJ2-7 and V is TRBV28; 14 bases fit TRBD2. J lost 2 bases, V lost 4 bases, and 1 base had no gene match. Germline V CDR1 and CDR2: MDHEN, SYDVKM. The CDR3 runs to 15 residues.